These T cell receptor beta chains were read from a single sample in a study of CD8+ T cells in alopecia areata. The repertoire was sequenced with immunoSEQ multiplex PCR; TCRdb's copy has only in-frame clones and lacks some. Seen here are 61,000 or so clones, 96% observed once, and the top ten hold roughly 24%. The source material was CD8+ T cells sorted from blood, sampled at week 0. These receptors came from a human donor with alopecia areata. Both conserved end residues are part of each CDR3. D genes are given only for firm matches. Size tells how often a clone was seen (once, few, many) or the class of an expanded clone, and some rows leave it out.

v_gene: TRBV15; abundance: -; d_gene: -; j_gene: TRBJ2-7; CDR3nt: TGTGCCACCAGCAGTCGTAGGGTAGACCACGAGCAGTACTTC; CDR3aa: CATSSRRVDHEQYF
v_gene: TRBV13; abundance: -; d_gene: -; j_gene: TRBJ2-5; CDR3nt: TGTGCCAGCAGCTCGATCGGGACGGAACAAGAGACCCAGTACTTC; CDR3aa: CASSSIGTEQETQYF
v_gene: TRBV29-1; abundance: -; d_gene: -; j_gene: TRBJ2-5; CDR3nt: TGCAGCGCCGGGACTCCGTCAGAGACCCAGTACTTC; CDR3aa: CSAGTPSETQYF
v_gene: TRBV5-1; abundance: -; d_gene: -; j_gene: TRBJ1-1; CDR3nt: TGCGCCAGCAGCTTGGACCCTGGGGGGAGGACTGAAGCTTTCTTT; CDR3aa: CASSLDPGGRTEAFF
v_gene: TRBV5-8; abundance: -; d_gene: TRBD2; j_gene: TRBJ2-1; CDR3nt: TGTGCCAGCAGCTTGGCCGCTAGCGGGTACAATGAGCAGTTCTTC; CDR3aa: CASSLAASGYNEQFF
v_gene: TRBV11-2; abundance: -; d_gene: -; j_gene: TRBJ2-1; CDR3nt: TGTGCCAGCAGCTTAGATGCCTGGGGCTTGAGCTCCTACAATGAGCAGTTCTTC; CDR3aa: CASSLDAWGLSSYNEQFF
v_gene: TRBV30; abundance: -; d_gene: -; j_gene: TRBJ2-7; CDR3nt: TGTGCCTGGAGTGTACGACGGAACTACGAGCAGTACTTC; CDR3aa: CAWSVRRNYEQYF
v_gene: TRBV7-6; abundance: -; d_gene: -; j_gene: TRBJ2-1; CDR3nt: TGTGCCAGCAGCTTAGGGGAGCGGGGACATTACAATGAGCAGTTCTTC; CDR3aa: CASSLGERGHYNEQFF
v_gene: TRBV5-4; abundance: -; d_gene: TRBD2; j_gene: TRBJ2-3; CDR3nt: TGTGCCAGCAGCCCCGGGACTAGCGGGGGAGATACGCAGTATTTT; CDR3aa: CASSPGTSGGDTQYF
v_gene: TRBV18; abundance: -; d_gene: -; j_gene: TRBJ2-3; CDR3nt: TGTGCCAGCTCCCCTGGAGGAGACACGAGCACAGATACGCAGTATTTT; CDR3aa: CASSPGGDTSTDTQYF
v_gene: TRBV29-1; abundance: -; d_gene: -; j_gene: TRBJ2-1; CDR3nt: TGCAGCGTTGAAGATCGAACGGACAATGAGCAGTTCTTC; CDR3aa: CSVEDRTDNEQFF
v_gene: TRBV2; abundance: -; d_gene: -; j_gene: TRBJ2-1; CDR3nt: TGTGCCAGCAGTGTTCGGGGCAATGAGCAGTTCTTC; CDR3aa: CASSVRGNEQFF
v_gene: TRBV4-3; abundance: -; d_gene: TRBD2; j_gene: TRBJ2-5; CDR3nt: TGCGCCAGCAGCCAAGGGACTAGCCAGCAAGAGACCCAGTACTTC; CDR3aa: CASSQGTSQQETQYF
v_gene: TRBV5-6; abundance: -; d_gene: -; j_gene: TRBJ2-2; CDR3nt: TGTGCCAGCAGCTTGGCAGCACAGAACACCGGGGAGCTGTTTTTT; CDR3aa: CASSLAAQNTGELFF
v_gene: TRBV13; abundance: -; d_gene: -; j_gene: TRBJ1-1; CDR3nt: TGTGCCAGCAGCCCAGCGGACAGCGCCATGAACACTGAAGCTTTCTTT; CDR3aa: CASSPADSAMNTEAFF
v_gene: TRBV7-9; abundance: once; d_gene: -; j_gene: TRBJ1-6; CDR3nt: TGTGCCAGCAGCGACGACAGAGTTAATTCACCCCTCCACTTT; CDR3aa: CASSDDRVNSPLHF
v_gene: TRBV7-2; abundance: -; d_gene: TRBD2; j_gene: TRBJ2-2; CDR3nt: TGTGCCAGCAGCTTTCTAGCGGGGGGTCACACCGGGGAGCTGTTTTTT; CDR3aa: CASSFLAGGHTGELFF
v_gene: TRBV9; abundance: -; d_gene: TRBD2; j_gene: TRBJ2-1; CDR3nt: TGTGCCAGCAGCTCAAGCCCCGGGGGGGCAAAAAATGAGCAGTTCTTC; CDR3aa: CASSSSPGGAKNEQFF
v_gene: TRBV19; abundance: -; d_gene: -; j_gene: TRBJ1-2; CDR3nt: TGTGCCAGTAGTATCGTAGGCAGCCCATCCGACTATGGCTACACCTTC; CDR3aa: CASSIVGSPSDYGYTF
v_gene: TRBV13; abundance: -; d_gene: -; j_gene: TRBJ1-1; CDR3nt: TGTGCCAGCAGCCCACCCGGTGAGGATGAAGCTTTCTTT; CDR3aa: CASSPPGEDEAFF
v_gene: TRBV7-9; abundance: -; d_gene: TRBD1; j_gene: TRBJ1-5; CDR3nt: TGTGCCAGCAGCCTCGGACAGGGGAATCAGCCCCAGCATTTT; CDR3aa: CASSLGQGNQPQHF
v_gene: TRBV7-8; abundance: -; d_gene: -; j_gene: TRBJ2-7; CDR3nt: TGTGCCAGCAGCTTGGGCCAGGGCACCTACGAGCAGTACTTC; CDR3aa: CASSLGQGTYEQYF
v_gene: TRBV7-8; abundance: -; d_gene: -; j_gene: TRBJ1-5; CDR3nt: TGTGCCAGCAGTCTAGCGGGGGAGCCCCAGCATTTT; CDR3aa: CASSLAGEPQHF
v_gene: TRBV5-1; abundance: once; d_gene: TRBD2; j_gene: TRBJ2-5; CDR3nt: TGCGCCAGCAGCTTGGAGGGTAGCGGGGGAAAGACCCAGTACTTC; CDR3aa: CASSLEGSGGKTQYF
v_gene: TRBV7-9; abundance: -; d_gene: -; j_gene: TRBJ1-1; CDR3nt: TGTGCCAGCAGCTTAAACGGATGGGGGAACACTGAAGCTTTCTTT; CDR3aa: CASSLNGWGNTEAFF
v_gene: TRBV27; abundance: -; d_gene: -; j_gene: TRBJ1-5; CDR3nt: TGTGCCAGCAGTTTATCCGGGGGAAATCAGCCCCAGCATTTT; CDR3aa: CASSLSGGNQPQHF